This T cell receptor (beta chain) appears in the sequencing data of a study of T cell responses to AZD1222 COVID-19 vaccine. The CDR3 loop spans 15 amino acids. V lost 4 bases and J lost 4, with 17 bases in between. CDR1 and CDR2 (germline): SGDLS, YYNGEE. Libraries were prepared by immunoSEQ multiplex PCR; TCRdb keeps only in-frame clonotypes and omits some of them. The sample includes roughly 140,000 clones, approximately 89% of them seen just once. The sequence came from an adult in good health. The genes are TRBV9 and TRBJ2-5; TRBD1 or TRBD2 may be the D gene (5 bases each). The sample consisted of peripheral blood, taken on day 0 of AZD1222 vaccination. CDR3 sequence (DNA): TGTGCCAGCAGCTCAAGAGACCAGGGAGCAGAGACCCAGTACTTC. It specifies CASSSRDQGAETQYF.